This passage covers 3 T cell receptor beta chains from one sample sequenced in a study of cytomegalovirus exposure and HLA in healthy donors. The PCR employed 60 Vbeta primers together with 13 Jbeta primers. Assay: immunoSEQ multiplex PCR; the TCRdb copy retains only in-frame clones and omits some. The data show 150,000 to 200,000 clones, around three quarters seen once. The sample taken for sequencing was PBMCs. The receptors derive from a woman aged 50 to 65 in good health and CMV-seronegative.

The rearrangement joins TRBV5-1 to TRBJ1-2; possible D gene TRBD1, 6 bases. Trimming took off 0 bases at V and 2 bases at J, with 11 bases between the two ends. The CDR3 extends over 15 amino acids. CDR1 is SGHRS and CDR2 is YFSETQ in the germline V gene. CDR3 in amino acids: CASSLEGGLNYGYTF. The CDR3 DNA follows: TGCGCCAGCAGCTTGGAAGGGGGACTAAACTATGGCTACACCTTC.

The V call is TRBV19, the J call TRBJ1-6, with D possibly matching TRBD1 (5 bases). Germline CDR1 and CDR2: LNHDA and SQIVND (reference sequence). V lost 7 bases and J lost 9, with 13 bases in between. This CDR3 spans 13 amino acids. This CDR3 reads CASTPDSVSPLHF. CDR3 sequence (DNA): TGTGCCAGTACCCCCGACAGTGTTTCACCCCTCCACTTT.

The J gene is TRBJ2-5, the V gene TRBV5-5, with 7 bases fitting TRBD1. Losses at the gene ends were 7 bases for V and 4 bases for J; bases not matched to a gene: 4. The CDR3 length is 12 residues. Germline V gene lookup returns CDR1 SGHKS and CDR2 YYEKEE (reference sequence). Here the CDR3 DNA reads TGTGCCAGCGCCGACAGGGCAGAGACCCAGTACTTC. Amino acids: CASADRAETQYF.